One sample yielded the 10 T cell receptor beta chains listed below, sequenced in a study of human T cells and chemical hapten exposure. From the RACE reads, TCRdb called clonotypes with MiXCR, one entry per CDR3 protein. Of 70,000 to 75,000 distinct CDR3 sequences listed, around a third are singletons. Time point: patch test 1, 2 weeks after DPC sensitization. Treatment noted: therapeutic diphenylcyclopropenone sensitization with weekly scalp DPC. The specimen comprised whole blood, sampled in connection with sensitization to the hapten diphenylcyclopropenone (DPC). These receptors were collected from a man aged 35 to 55 with alopecia areata. Some clones in this sample may be carry-over from other donors' samples.

This clonotype showed up just a few times. The chain joins TRBV4-2 to TRBJ2-2, with a tentative D call TRBD2 (5 bases). Germline CDR1 LGHNA, CDR2 YNFKEQ. V lost 0 bases and J 6 bases, leaving 11 bases between the germline ends. The length of the CDR3 is 15 residues. CDR3 sequence reads: CASSQDNGRAGELFF. The CDR3 DNA sequence: TGTGCCAGCAGCCAAGATAACGGGCGGGCCGGGGAGCTGTTTTTT.

This clonotype was recorded a few times. This sequence joins TRBV28 and TRBJ1-5, with D unresolved. With 5 bases removed from V and 1 base from J, the gap between germline ends came to 9 bases. The CDR3 is 14 amino acids. Per germline, CDR1 MDHEN and CDR2 SYDVKM. CDR3 protein: CASSAPGSNQPQHF. In DNA form, the CDR3 reads TGTGCCAGCAGTGCCCCCGGGAGCAATCAGCCCCAGCATTTT.

This clonotype came up a few times. The rearrangement uses TRBV28 and TRBJ2-5; D gene unclear. Germline V CDR1 and CDR2: MDHEN, SYDVKM. V dropped 6 bases and J dropped 4 bases, with 6 bases sitting between them. This CDR3 has 11 residues. CDR3 loop: CASSIVETQYF. In DNA, the CDR3 is TGTGCCAGCAGCATAGTAGAGACCCAGTACTTC.

V usage is TRBV20-1 and J usage is TRBJ2-3; either TRBD1 or TRBD2 may supply D (5 bases each). Germline V gene data show CDR1 as DFQATT and CDR2 as SNEGSKA (reference sequence). The germline V and J ends were trimmed by 6 bases and 2 bases, with 15 bases remaining between them. The CDR3 length is 14 residues. For the CDR3, the DNA is TGCAGTGCCCGGATGCACGGGACCACAGATACGCAGTATTTT. Amino acids: CSARMHGTTDTQYF.

The chain is built from TRBV2 and TRBJ2-1; 9 positions match TRBD1. Germline V gene data show CDR1 as SNHLY and CDR2 as FYNNEI. Losses at the gene ends were 7 bases for V and 2 bases for J; bases not matched to a gene: 3. The CDR3 consists of 14 residues. CDR3 DNA: TGTGCCAGCAACAGGGACAGGGCCTACAATGAGCAGTTCTTC. Its protein is CASNRDRAYNEQFF.

The genes are TRBV20-1 and TRBJ1-1, with D unclear. The length of the CDR3 is 17 residues. Per germline, CDR1 DFQATT and CDR2 SNEGSKA (reference sequence). Deletions cut 1 base from V and 0 bases from J, with 18 bases between. The CDR3 DNA is TGCAGTGCTAGAGGGCACCCTCTAGGACCTATGAACACTGAAGCTTTCTTT. Its protein product is CSARGHPLGPMNTEAFF.

J is TRBJ2-5 and V is TRBV28; tentatively, D is TRBD1 (6 bases). Germline lookup yields CDR1 MDHEN and CDR2 SYDVKM. The CDR3 consists of 15 residues. V lost 4 bases and J 4 bases, leaving 16 bases between the germline ends. The CDR3 nucleotides read TGTGCCAGCAGTTCCAGGGACATGGACAGAGAGACCCAGTACTTC. This gives the protein CASSSRDMDRETQYF.

This clonotype was counted only a few times. The chain joins TRBV25-1 to TRBJ2-3; 9 nucleotides line up with TRBD1. The V and J ends lost 5 bases and 4 bases, in that order; junction bases with no gene match: 16. The CDR3 consists of 18 residues. The germline V gene encodes CDR1 MGHDK and CDR2 SYGVNS. The CDR3 loop is CASSPHDPDRGLADTQYF. CDR3 nucleotide sequence: TGTGCCAGCAGTCCACACGACCCGGACAGGGGATTGGCAGATACGCAGTATTTT.

The CDR3 coding sequence is TGTGCCAGCACCCTATTCCGAGGGGGAGGGCTCAATCTGTACTTC. Amino acid sequence: CASTLFRGGGLNLYF. V usage is TRBV28 and J usage is TRBJ2-7; a possible D gene is TRBD2 (7 bases). The CDR3 has 15 amino acids. CDR1 MDHEN and CDR2 SYDVKM come from the germline V gene. V lost 7 bases and J lost 12, with 28 bases in between.

The chain uses TRBV28 and TRBJ2-1; 11 positions match TRBD2. The CDR3 sequence is 16 residues long. After removal of 7 bases from V and 0 bases from J, the junction contained 5 bases not matched to a gene. Germline CDR1 is MDHEN and CDR2 is SYDVKM. The CDR3 reads CASTLAGGHSYNEQFF. Here the CDR3 DNA reads TGTGCCAGCACCCTAGCGGGGGGTCACTCCTACAATGAGCAGTTCTTC.